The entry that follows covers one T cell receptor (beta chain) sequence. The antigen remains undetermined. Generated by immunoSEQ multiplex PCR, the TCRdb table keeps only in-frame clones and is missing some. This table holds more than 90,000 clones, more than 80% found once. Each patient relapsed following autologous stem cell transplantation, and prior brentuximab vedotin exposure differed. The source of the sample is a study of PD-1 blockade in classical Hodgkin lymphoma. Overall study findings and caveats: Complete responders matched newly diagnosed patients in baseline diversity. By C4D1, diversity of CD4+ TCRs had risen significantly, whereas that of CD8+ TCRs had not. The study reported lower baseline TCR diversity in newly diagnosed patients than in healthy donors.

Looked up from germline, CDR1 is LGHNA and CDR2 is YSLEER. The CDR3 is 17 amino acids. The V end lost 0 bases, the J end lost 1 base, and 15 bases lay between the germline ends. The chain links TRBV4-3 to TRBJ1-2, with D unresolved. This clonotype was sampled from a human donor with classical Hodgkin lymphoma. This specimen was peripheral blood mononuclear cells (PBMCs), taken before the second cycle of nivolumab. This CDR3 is CASSQDAFGGYNYGYTF. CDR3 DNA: TGCGCCAGCAGCCAAGATGCCTTTGGAGGGTATAACTATGGCTACACCTTC.